These 26 T cell receptor beta chains originate from one sample sequenced in a study of OX40 agonist ivuxolimab in advanced cancers. TCRdb's table, derived via immunoSEQ multiplex PCR, lists solely in-frame clones and lacks some. Here the sample spans about 72,000 clones, 85% to 90% being singletons. The material was CD4+ or CD8+ T cells sorted from blood, obtained in a trial of the OX40 agonist ivuxolimab. The receptors derive from an adult with an advanced solid tumor such as melanoma, head and neck, liver or kidney cancer.

The genes are TRBV5-5 and TRBJ1-1; the D gene is possibly TRBD1 (6 bases). The germline V and J ends were trimmed by 3 bases and 2 bases, with 14 bases remaining between them. Germline values: CDR1 SGHKS, CDR2 YYEKEE (reference sequence). The CDR3 totals 15 residues. The CDR3 region is CASSSPGGGNTEAFF. The DNA of the CDR3 is TGTGCCAGCAGCTCCCCGGGGGGGGGCAACACTGAAGCTTTCTTT.

The rearrangement joins TRBV6-6 to TRBJ2-7; the match to TRBD1 covers 8 bases. J was trimmed by 1 base and V by 2 bases; bases with no gene match: 7. The germline CDR1 and CDR2 sequences are MNHNY and SVGAGI (reference sequence). CDR3 length: 16 residues. CDR3 amino acids: CASSYPPGGPSYEQYF. The CDR3 DNA reads TGTGCCAGCAGTTACCCCCCAGGGGGCCCATCCTACGAGCAGTACTTC.

The V gene is TRBV6-5, the J gene TRBJ1-5; 7 bases fit TRBD1. Germline lookup yields CDR1 MNHEY and CDR2 SVGAGI. The CDR3 consists of 14 residues. V was clipped by 3 bases and J by 12 bases; unmatched bases: 11. Written as DNA, the CDR3 is TGTGCCAGCAGTTATGGGACAGACCTCGGTCTCCAGCATTTT. Translated, it gives CASSYGTDLGLQHF.

In regard to this clone: Other DNA sequences in this sample translate to the same CDR3. Here the CDR3 reads CASSLAQGGETQYF. CDR3 coding DNA: TGTGCCAGCAGCTTAGCGCAGGGAGGAGAGACCCAGTACTTC. The V gene is TRBV7-9, the J gene TRBJ2-5, with D possibly TRBD2 on 6 matching bases. V was cut by 0 bases and J by 4 bases, with 9 bases left in between. CDR1 SEHNR and CDR2 FQNEAQ come from the germline V gene (reference sequence). The CDR3 length is 14 residues.

This chain connects TRBV28 to TRBJ1-3; TRBD1 matches at 7 bases. The germline gives CDR1 MDHEN, CDR2 SYDVKM. The CDR3 consists of 17 residues. The V segment lost 5 bases and the J segment 0 bases; nucleotides outside the gene matches: 10. DNA of the CDR3: TGTGCCAGCAGTGGCACCGGGACAGTCTCCTCTGGAAACACCATATATTTT. It translates to CASSGTGTVSSGNTIYF.

V is TRBV2 and J is TRBJ2-3; D gene uncertain. In germline, CDR1 is SNHLY, CDR2 FYNNEI. The V gene lost 7 bases and the J gene lost 2 bases, with 10 bases spanning the gap. The CDR3 is 13 amino acids. The CDR3 DNA reads TGTGCCAGCACAGACTTCCACACAGATACGCAGTATTTT. Protein sequence: CASTDFHTDTQYF.

The chain is built from TRBV9 and TRBJ2-3, with a tentative D call TRBD2 (6 bases). This CDR3 comprises 16 residues. Germline CDR1 and CDR2: SGDLS and YYNGEE. Deletions cut 0 bases from V and 5 bases from J, with 16 bases between. CDR3 coding DNA: TGTGCCAGCAGCGTAGGTAGTAGCTCGGGAGAAGATACGCAGTATTTT. It encodes CASSVGSSSGEDTQYF. The full variable domain, in which reference TRBV9 and TRBJ2-3 provide the parts outside the CDR3, is DSGVTQTPKHLITATGQRVTLRCSPRSGDLSVYWYQQSLDQGLQFLIQYYNGEERAKGNILERFSAQQFPDLHSELNLSSLELGDSALYFCASSVGSSSGEDTQYFGPGTRLTVL.

The V gene is TRBV6-6, the J gene TRBJ1-5; no clear D. The CDR3 runs to 13 residues. V lost 5 bases, J lost 11 bases, and 16 bases lay in between. CDR1 and CDR2 from the germline V gene are MNHNY and SVGAGI (reference sequence). CDR3 DNA: TGTGCCAGCAGTCCTATAGCTGGGCTAGCCCAGCATTTT. Its protein product is CASSPIAGLAQHF.

This chain joins TRBV5-4 and TRBJ2-7; D is possibly TRBD1 (6 bases). The CDR3 has 15 residues. V lost 0 bases, J lost 0 bases, and 10 bases lay in between. Germline V gene data show CDR1 as SGHNT and CDR2 as YYREEE (reference sequence). CDR3 bases: TGTGCCAGCAGCTTGGATCAGGGGAGCTCCTACGAGCAGTACTTC. Its translation: CASSLDQGSSYEQYF.

V gene TRBV2 combines with J gene TRBJ2-2, with no clear D. CDR1 and CDR2 from the germline V gene are SNHLY and FYNNEI. Trimming took off 7 bases at V and 5 bases at J, with 14 bases between the two ends. The CDR3 covers 14 residues. CDR3 sequence reads: CASNSWGPTGELFF. CDR3 in DNA: TGTGCCAGCAACTCCTGGGGTCCAACCGGGGAGCTGTTTTTT.

This chain uses TRBV5-1 with TRBJ1-1; TRBD1 matches 8 bases. V dropped 4 bases and J dropped 4; count of bases not matched to a gene: 9. Germline CDR1 and CDR2: SGHRS and YFSETQ. The CDR3 is 15 residues long. The CDR3 sequence: CASSLTQGAATEAFF. CDR3 nucleotides: TGCGCCAGCAGCCTTACTCAGGGGGCAGCCACTGAAGCTTTCTTT.

This chain joins TRBV6-6 and TRBJ1-2; D is perhaps TRBD1 (5 bases). V was clipped by 5 bases and J by 7 bases, with 14 bases between them. This CDR3 is 13 amino acids long. CDR1 is MNHNY, CDR2 SVGAGI, per germline (reference sequence). The CDR3 loop reads CASSQLTGGGYTF. The CDR3 region has the DNA TGTGCCAGCAGTCAACTCACTGGGGGTGGCTACACCTTC.

V gene TRBV30 combines with J gene TRBJ2-5, with 11 bases fitting TRBD1. Trimming cost V 0 bases and J 4 bases; bases outside gene matches: 1. Germline CDR1 is GTSNPN and CDR2 is SVGIG (reference sequence). This CDR3 has 14 amino acids. This chain's CDR3 is CAWSVGTGGETQYF. CDR3 coding DNA: TGTGCCTGGAGTGTAGGGACAGGGGGAGAGACCCAGTACTTC.

This rearrangement joins TRBV28 to TRBJ2-5, with D perhaps TRBD2 (6 bases). Germline V gene lookup returns CDR1 MDHEN and CDR2 SYDVKM. The V gene lost 6 bases and the J gene lost 5 bases, with 19 bases spanning the gap. The CDR3 is 15 amino acids. The CDR3 reads CASREGIPGRETQYF. CDR3 sequence (DNA): TGTGCCAGCAGGGAGGGGATACCTGGTCGGGAGACCCAGTACTTC.

This chain links TRBV19 with TRBJ2-5, with D possibly matching TRBD1 (7 bases). In germline, CDR1 is LNHDA, CDR2 SQIVND (reference sequence). This CDR3 spans 14 amino acids. The V end was cut by 5 bases, the J end by 5 bases, with 15 bases between. CDR3: CASSPRTGGETQYF. The CDR3 DNA reads as TGTGCCAGTAGTCCTAGGACAGGAGGGGAGACCCAGTACTTC.

The table lists this clone with a few counts. The V call is TRBV18, the J call TRBJ2-7, with 14 positions matching TRBD2. With V trimmed by 1 base and J by 4 bases, 12 bases remained unmatched. Per the germline V gene, CDR1 is KGHSH and CDR2 is LQKENI. The CDR3 runs to 19 residues. CDR3 DNA sequence: TGTGCCAGCTCACCACGTCCTTTGGGACTAGCGGGGGCCGCGTACGAGCAGTACTTC. Encoded protein: CASSPRPLGLAGAAYEQYF.

The CDR3 reads CASSYSSGTAVTEAFF. CDR3 bases: TGTGCCAGCAGTTACTCGAGCGGGACCGCGGTCACTGAAGCTTTCTTT. The chain uses TRBV6-6 and TRBJ1-1; tentatively, D is TRBD1 (5 bases). The germline V gene has CDR1 MNHNY and CDR2 SVGAGI (reference sequence). This CDR3 has 16 amino acids. Trimming removed 0 bases at V and 4 bases at J, with 15 bases between.

This clone occurred once. The rearrangement links TRBV6-1 to TRBJ1-1; D unresolved. Germline V gene lookup returns CDR1 MNHNS and CDR2 SASEGT. The CDR3 has 12 amino acids. Trimming took off 6 bases at V and 1 base at J, with 6 bases between the two ends. DNA for the CDR3: TGTGCCAGCAGCGGCGGGAACACTGAAGCTTTCTTT. It codes for CASSGGNTEAFF.

The V gene is TRBV5-1, the J gene TRBJ2-7, with 7 positions matching TRBD2. In germline, CDR1 is SGHRS, CDR2 YFSETQ. The CDR3 covers 18 residues. J gave up 5 bases and V 0 bases, and 17 bases lay outside the gene matches. The CDR3: CASSLAFSFQRGSNEQYF. The CDR3 DNA sequence: TGCGCCAGCAGCTTGGCCTTCTCCTTCCAGCGGGGAAGCAACGAGCAGTACTTC.

The rearrangement links TRBV5-4 to TRBJ2-5, with 7 nucleotides matching TRBD1. The germline V gene encodes CDR1 SGHNT and CDR2 YYREEE (reference sequence). This CDR3 has 18 residues. The J segment lost 1 base and the V segment lost 0 bases, leaving 12 bases of the junction unmatched. The CDR3 spells CASSLANSLGQSQETQYF. The CDR3 nucleotides read TGTGCCAGCAGCTTGGCCAATAGTTTGGGACAGTCCCAAGAGACCCAGTACTTC.

V is TRBV14 and J is TRBJ1-2; a possible D gene is TRBD1 (5 bases). V lost 0 bases and J 8 bases, leaving 16 bases between the germline ends. Germline V gene lookup returns CDR1 SGHDN and CDR2 FVKESK. CDR3 length: 15 amino acids. The CDR3 coding sequence is TGTGCCAGCAGCCAAGACAGCCCTGGGGCCAGGGGCTACACCTTC. It encodes CASSQDSPGARGYTF.

The chain carries TRBV6-5 and TRBJ1-2, with D unclear. Germline V gene data show CDR1 as MNHEY and CDR2 as SVGAGI. Trimming pared 6 bases from V and 1 base from J, leaving 12 bases between. There are 14 residues in the CDR3. CDR3 sequence reads: CASSYQRSNYGYTF. As DNA, the CDR3 is TGTGCCAGCAGCTACCAACGGAGTAACTATGGCTACACCTTC.

The V and J genes are TRBV5-1 and TRBJ1-1, with no clear D. The V gene lost 0 bases and the J gene lost 11 bases, with 14 bases spanning the gap. Per germline, CDR1 SGHRS and CDR2 YFSETQ. This CDR3 is built from 13 residues. The CDR3 sequence is CASSLDSPEGAFF. The CDR3 coding sequence is TGCGCCAGCAGCTTGGATTCACCTGAGGGCGCTTTCTTT.

The genes are TRBV7-2 and TRBJ2-7; D is ambiguous. CDR3 length equals 15 residues. The ends were cut back, 4 bases at V and 0 bases at J, with 13 bases in the middle. Germline V gives CDR1 SGHTA, CDR2 FQGNSA. CDR3 bases: TGTGCCAGCAGCTACGCCTCTACGAGCTCCTACGAGCAGTACTTC. Translating it yields CASSYASTSSYEQYF.

This chain joins TRBV19 and TRBJ1-1; D gene uncertain. CDR1 and CDR2 from the germline V gene are LNHDA and SQIVND (reference sequence). V lost 5 bases and J lost 1, with 11 bases in between. There are 14 residues in the CDR3. The CDR3 nucleotides read TGTGCCAGTAGTTCCCGAGGAGGGAACACTGAAGCTTTCTTT. Translated: CASSSRGGNTEAFF.

The CDR3 reads CASRLAGGETQYF. In DNA form, the CDR3 reads TGTGCCAGCAGATTAGCGGGAGGAGAGACCCAGTACTTC. This chain connects TRBV5-8 to TRBJ2-5; 10 nucleotides line up with TRBD2. The CDR3 is 13 residues long. The junction had 2 bases not matched to a gene; V was cut back by 5 bases and J by 4 bases. The germline gives CDR1 SGHTS, CDR2 YDEGEE.